Here is one T cell receptor (beta chain) with its context. Sequenced by immunoSEQ multiplex PCR; TCRdb stores in-frame clones only, minus some. This repertoire shows under 1 million clones, over 90% found once; its top ten account for more than 20%. The sample comes from a study of shared clonotypes between healthy human individuals. The naive CD8 population came from CD45RO-negative cells selected for CCR7, without terminally differentiated effector memory CD45RA+ cells. The CDR3 totals 17 residues. From germline, CDR1 is SEHNR and CDR2 FQNEAQ (reference sequence). The germline V and J ends were trimmed by 1 base and 3 bases, with 16 bases remaining between them.

The sequence was collected from a man aged 30 to 45 in good health. Material: naive CD8+ T cells sorted from blood. The chain carries TRBV7-9 and TRBJ1-5; D is perhaps TRBD1 (6 bases). The CDR3 is CASSLESGRGVNQPQHF. The DNA of the CDR3 is TGTGCCAGCAGCTTAGAATCTGGCAGGGGAGTCAATCAGCCCCAGCATTTT.